The present T cell receptor beta chain was sequenced within a study of OX40 agonist ivuxolimab in advanced cancers. About the study as a whole: Ivuxolimab was an agonistic, fully human IgG2 monoclonal antibody directed against OX40 (CD134), a costimulatory receptor. Intravenous ivuxolimab was administered to patients every 2 weeks at six dose levels: 0.01, 0.1, 0.3, 1.5, 3 and 10 mg/kg. Among the 52 dose-escalation patients, some 19 had hepatocellular carcinoma, 15 or so melanoma, 9 renal cell carcinoma and 9 head and neck cancer. A male proportion of roughly 80% and a mean age of around 60 years, ranging from about 20 to 79, were recorded for the dose-escalation cohort. Patients were allowed to have had prior anti-PD-1, anti-PD-L1 or anti-CTLA-4 therapy, and approximately 39% of the dose-escalation patients had been treated with checkpoint inhibitors. Three dose-escalation patients achieved partial responses, one with hepatocellular carcinoma and two with cutaneous melanoma. Peripheral TCRbeta sequencing was intended to test whether TCR sequence diversity was altered and clonal T-cell expansion was caused by ivuxolimab. The monotherapy dose-escalation portion (N of about 49 patients) of the phase I ivuxolimab trial is reported in the paper. General findings and caveats noted by the study authors: Which antigens the clonally expanded peripheral T cells were specific for was not determined. Clonal expansion of both CD4+ and CD8+ blood T cells was observed from baseline to week 6 at doses 0.1 to 3.0 mg/kg. On average, CD8+ T cells showed more expanded clones than CD4+ T cells after ivuxolimab. Low levels of normalized T-cell clonal expansion were also seen in some patients who did not respond. In the 0.1-3.0 mg/kg groups, partial responders were among the patients with the lowest normalized peripheral clonal expansion, particularly in CD8+ T cells.

Worth noting for this clone: Its antigen has not been determined. Base qualities are not at hand, and no much larger clone is one base apart. The sample holds other DNA sequences that translate to the same CDR3.

Its CDR3 holds 13 amino acids, cysteine through phenylalanine. The entry retains the CDR3 DNA only, 39 bases that are in frame from base 1. V and J lose 2 bases and 1 base, and a span of 5 bases separates them. The CDR1 and CDR2 encoded by the germline V gene (reference sequence) are SEHNR and FQNEAQ. For sequencing of the TCRbeta CDR3 region, genomic DNA was extracted from the sorted cells. The immunoSEQ Assay was used to sequence the TCRbeta CDR3 regions. The table was pulled from immuneACCESS by TCRdb, which kept in-frame rearrangements only. Such tables lose some clones; where checked, under half of the loss comes from unresolved V genes, and the rest has no known cause. For this sample the table gives about 91,000 clones, of which around 88% were detected only once. About 0.5% of the sample is held by the ten biggest clonotypes. Patients with a history of autoimmune disease or receiving systemic immunosuppression were excluded from the trial. In every dose cohort, peripheral blood was drawn for TCR sequencing at baseline, cycle 4 day 1, and cycle 7 day 1. Samples were obtained from an open-label, multicenter, first-in-human phase I dose-escalation trial of ivuxolimab. Adults with locally advanced or metastatic melanoma, renal cell carcinoma, hepatocellular carcinoma or head and neck squamous cell carcinoma were enrolled in the trial. CD4+ and CD8+ T cells were sorted separately from peripheral blood before TCR sequencing.

The clonotype originates from an adult with an advanced solid tumor such as melanoma, head and neck, liver or kidney cancer. Rearrangement joined TRBV7-9 to TRBJ1-1; no confident D gene assignment can be made. The sequencing here drew on CD4+ or CD8+ T cells sorted from blood, taken in a trial of the OX40 agonist ivuxolimab. CDR3 sequence: CASSLSENTEAFF. In nucleotide form, the sequence is TGTGCCAGCAGCTTAAGTGAGAACACTGAAGCTTTCTTT.